This T cell receptor (beta chain) comes out of a study of blood T cell repertoires in COVID-19. Study summary: Samples of COVID-19 (acute and convalescent) were obtained from the United States, Italy and Spain.

This clone has only one observation. Original methodology: Reference gene primer amplification gave nucleated cell count estimates. TCRdb's table, derived via immunoSEQ multiplex PCR, lists solely in-frame clones and lacks some. V and J calls and clone size come straight from that table; D and trimming were deduced from the DNA. Of 200,000 to 250,000 clones listed, about 85% are singletons. Germline CDR1 is LNHDA and CDR2 is SQIVND (reference sequence). Losses at the gene ends were 6 bases for V and 3 bases for J; bases not matched to a gene: 7. The CDR3 has 14 residues. This rearrangement joins TRBV19 to TRBJ2-7, with TRBD2 matching 8 bases. Sequencing was done on a sample of peripheral blood. The source is a woman aged 18 to 35 who had recovered from COVID-19. Here the CDR3 DNA reads TGTGCCAGTAGCACAAGCGGGAGACTCTACGAGCAGTACTTC. The encoded protein is CASSTSGRLYEQYF. The full variable domain, its missing parts supplied by reference TRBV19 and TRBJ2-7, is DGGITQSPKYLFRKEGQNVTLSCEQNLNHDAMYWYRQDPGQGLRLIYYSQIVNDFQKGDIAEGYSVSREKKESFPLTVTSAQKNPTAFYLCASSTSGRLYEQYFGPGTRLTVT.